These T cell receptor beta chains were read from a single sample in a study of cytomegalovirus exposure and HLA in healthy donors. The method was immunoSEQ multiplex PCR; TCRdb's version includes in-frame clones alone and lacks a portion of them. Altogether under 200,000 clones are present, 65% to 85% being singletons, with the ten largest covering 1.2% to 1.5%. Sequencing was carried out using PBMCs. Source of these receptors: a man in his 60s in good health and CMV-seronegative. The CDR3 runs from the conserved cysteine through the conserved F or W. D genes are given only for firm matches. Clone size is not always given. Where it is, it says once, few, many or a class for expanded clones.

>TRBD2|TRBV5-1|TRBJ2-5|.
CASSQGTSGPRETQYF
TGCGCCAGCAGCCAAGGGACTAGCGGTCCTCGAGAGACCCAGTACTTC
>TRBD1|TRBV5-1|TRBJ2-3|.
CASSPTGGSGDTQYF
TGCGCCAGCAGCCCGACAGGGGGTTCAGGAGATACGCAGTATTTT
>TRBD2|TRBV4-3|TRBJ2-7|once
CASSQAGGEDEQYF
TGCGCCAGCAGCCAAGCCGGGGGGGAAGACGAGCAGTACTTC
>TRBD1|TRBV18|TRBJ1-2|few
CASSPEAGTVYGYTF
TGTGCCAGCTCACCAGAGGCAGGGACAGTCTATGGCTACACCTTC
>TRBD1|TRBV7-9|TRBJ2-3|.
CASRTGLGTDTQYF
TGTGCCAGCAGGACAGGGCTCGGCACAGATACGCAGTATTTT
>TRBD1|TRBV15|TRBJ2-2|.
CATSREETGRVDTGELFF
TGTGCCACCAGCAGAGAGGAGACAGGGCGGGTGGACACCGGGGAGCTGTTTTTT
>.|TRBV5-5|TRBJ1-2|.
CASSLEPGKSGYTF
TGTGCCAGCAGCTTGGAACCAGGGAAGAGTGGCTACACCTTC
>TRBD2|TRBV28|TRBJ2-3|.
CASSLGLAGASTDTQYF
TGTGCCAGCAGCCTTGGACTAGCGGGCGCTAGCACAGATACGCAGTATTTT
>.|TRBV29-1|TRBJ2-2|.
CSVAGTPNTGELFF
TGCAGCGTTGCAGGGACACCGAACACCGGGGAGCTGTTTTTT
>.|TRBV4-2|TRBJ1-1|.
CASSRKGQSSRNTEAFF
TGTGCCAGCAGCCGGAAGGGACAATCCTCTCGGAACACTGAAGCTTTCTTT
>TRBD1|TRBV2|TRBJ1-1|.
CASLGGTANTEAFF
TGTGCCAGCCTAGGCGGGACAGCAAACACTGAAGCTTTCTTT
>.|TRBV6-5|TRBJ1-6|.
CASSYSGDNILPALHF
TGTGCCAGCAGTTACTCGGGGGACAATATCCTTCCGGCCCTCCACTTT
>.|TRBV5-1|TRBJ2-7|.
CASSFSYEQYF
TGCGCCAGCAGCTTTAGCTACGAGCAGTACTTC
>.|TRBV6-5|TRBJ2-7|.
CASSYSKGGGAYEQYF
TGTGCCAGCAGTTACTCTAAGGGGGGAGGGGCTTACGAGCAGTACTTC
>TRBD1|TRBV11-2|TRBJ1-4|.
CASSLGWGQNNEKLFF
TGTGCCAGCAGCTTAGGATGGGGACAGAATAATGAAAAACTGTTTTTT
>.|TRBV10-3|TRBJ2-7|.
CAISEHGEQYF
TGTGCCATCAGTGAGCACGGTGAGCAGTACTTC
>.|TRBV4-3|TRBJ1-5|.
CASSQDWSGQTQPQHF
TGCGCCAGCAGCCAAGACTGGTCCGGACAAACTCAGCCCCAGCATTTT
>.|TRBV9|TRBJ1-1|.
CASSHGQALNTEAFF
TGTGCCAGCAGCCATGGGCAGGCTCTGAACACTGAAGCTTTCTTT
>.|TRBV19|TRBJ2-2|.
CASAYGQPNTGELFF
TGTGCCAGTGCCTACGGACAGCCGAACACCGGGGAGCTGTTTTTT
>.|TRBV6-4|TRBJ1-1|.
CASRDWRGTEAFF
TGTGCCAGCCGAGATTGGAGGGGCACTGAAGCTTTCTTT
>.|TRBV7-8|TRBJ1-5|.
CASSKYGQRGNQPQHF
TGTGCCAGCAGCAAATATGGACAGAGGGGCAATCAGCCCCAGCATTTT
>.|TRBV9|TRBJ2-3|.
CASSASTDTQYF
TGTGCCAGCAGCGCATCCACAGATACGCAGTATTTT
>TRBD2|TRBV29-1|TRBJ2-3|.
CSVGLAGRADTQYF
TGCAGCGTTGGACTAGCGGGAAGAGCAGATACGCAGTATTTT
>TRBD2|TRBV19|TRBJ2-5|.
CASSQGTSGSLGETQYF
TGTGCCAGTAGCCAGGGGACTAGCGGGAGTCTGGGAGAGACCCAGTACTTC
>TRBD2|TRBV29-1|TRBJ2-5|.
CSVASRGDQETQYF
TGCAGCGTTGCTTCGCGGGGGGATCAAGAGACCCAGTACTTC
>TRBD1|TRBV5-1|TRBJ1-3|.
CASSLTGATGNTIYF
TGCGCCAGCAGCTTGACAGGGGCGACTGGAAACACCATATATTTT
>.|TRBV7-2|TRBJ1-1|.
CASSLRLPAVQAFF
TGTGCCAGCAGCTTAAGACTCCCAGCCGTCCAAGCTTTCTTT
>.|TRBV6-1|TRBJ1-5|.
CASSDQLGSNQPQHF
TGTGCCAGCAGTGACCAACTCGGGAGCAATCAGCCCCAGCATTTT
>TRBD1|TRBV7-2|TRBJ2-3|.
CASSPDRGFTDTQYF
TGTGCCAGCAGCCCAGACAGGGGATTTACAGATACGCAGTATTTT